The 26 T cell receptor beta chains given below trace back to one sample, sequenced in a study of cytomegalovirus exposure and HLA in healthy donors. In the PCR, 60 Vbeta and 13 Jbeta primers were used. The assay was immunoSEQ multiplex PCR, and TCRdb's table has in-frame clones only and misses some. The sample lists 95,000 to 110,000 clones, over 60% occurring once. Input material: PBMCs. The receptors stem from a man between 60 and 70 years old in good health and CMV-seropositive.

This chain links TRBV19 with TRBJ2-1; maybe TRBD2 (5 bases). The ends were cut back, 5 bases at V and 6 bases at J, with 11 bases in the middle. Germline V CDR1 and CDR2: LNHDA, SQIVND (reference sequence). The CDR3 extends over 13 amino acids. Here the CDR3 reads CASSLLAINEQFF. CDR3 DNA: TGTGCCAGTAGTCTTCTAGCCATCAATGAGCAGTTCTTC.

The rearrangement links TRBV9 to TRBJ1-6; D is possibly TRBD1 (5 bases). The CDR3 is 15 amino acids. Trimming removed 0 bases from V and 10 bases from J, with 14 bases in between. Germline values: CDR1 SGDLS, CDR2 YYNGEE. CDR3 protein: CASSVEAGGESPLHF. The CDR3 region has the DNA TGTGCCAGCAGCGTAGAGGCCGGAGGGGAGTCACCCCTCCACTTT.

Comment on this clone: One end of the junction does not line up with germline, which may come from a read error. Within the sample, other DNA sequences also encode this same CDR3. V usage is TRBV19 and J usage is TRBJ1-4; TRBD1 might be the D (5 bases). Germline V gives CDR1 LNHDA, CDR2 SQIVND (reference sequence). The CDR3 contains 14 residues. CDR3 DNA sequence: TGTGCCTCCCACTCGAGACAGAAATATGAAAAACTGTTCTTT. Residues: CASHSRQKYEKLFF.

The chain combines TRBV2 with TRBJ1-3; perhaps TRBD1 as D (6 bases). Trimming took off 4 bases at V and 1 base at J, with 14 bases between the two ends. CDR3 length equals 16 residues. Germline V lookup: CDR1 SNHLY, CDR2 FYNNEI. CDR3 sequence: CASSAYRVGSGNTIYF. In DNA form, the CDR3 reads TGTGCCAGCAGTGCCTACAGGGTTGGGTCTGGAAACACCATATATTTT.

This clone was seen more than once but under ten times. Other DNA sequences in the sample encode the same CDR3. V usage is TRBV5-4 and J usage is TRBJ2-7; tentative D call: TRBD2 (6 bases). CDR1 SGHNT and CDR2 YYREEE come from the germline V gene (reference sequence). V lost 0 bases and J 3 bases, leaving 7 bases between the germline ends. The CDR3 consists of 13 residues. CDR3 residues: CASSLAGSYEQYF. CDR3 DNA: TGTGCCAGCAGCTTGGCCGGGAGCTACGAGCAGTACTTC. The whole variable domain, remainder taken from reference TRBV5-4 and TRBJ2-7, is ETGVTQSPTHLIKTRGQQVTLRCSSQSGHNTVSWYQQALGQGPQFIFQYYREEENGRGNFPPRFSGLQFPNYSSELNVNALELDDSALYLCASSLAGSYEQYFGPGTRLTVT.

This rearrangement joins TRBV19 to TRBJ1-1, with a weak D call TRBD1 (6 bases). CDR3 length: 11 residues. The V end lost 6 bases, the J end lost 11 bases, and 13 bases lay between the germline ends. The germline V gene encodes CDR1 LNHDA and CDR2 SQIVND (reference sequence). Here the CDR3 DNA reads TGTGCCAGTAGAGGCGGCCAGGGGGCTTTCTTT. Amino acids: CASRGGQGAFF.

The chain combines TRBV7-9 with TRBJ2-5; 8 nucleotides agree with TRBD1. With V trimmed by 4 bases and J by 5 bases, 12 bases remained unmatched. Looked up from germline, CDR1 is SEHNR and CDR2 is FQNEAQ (reference sequence). This CDR3 comprises 16 residues. The CDR3 coding sequence is TGTGCCAGCAGCTCCGGAAAGGGGACAGGAGGGGAGACCCAGTACTTC. This codes for CASSSGKGTGGETQYF.

The rearrangement links TRBV18 to TRBJ2-1, with D perhaps matching TRBD2 (6 bases). Germline CDR1 and CDR2: KGHSH and LQKENI. Trimming removed 1 base from V and 2 bases from J, with 12 bases in between. This CDR3 spans 16 amino acids. The CDR3 nucleotides are TGTGCCAGCTCACCACTGGAGGGGACCACCTACAATGAGCAGTTCTTC. It encodes CASSPLEGTTYNEQFF.

V is TRBV29-1 and J is TRBJ1-2; perhaps TRBD1 as D (6 bases). V lost 0 bases and J 7 bases, leaving 12 bases between the germline ends. Germline V gives CDR1 SQVTM, CDR2 ANQGSEA. This CDR3 is built from 13 residues. Here the CDR3 reads CSVEDLLGGGYTF. The DNA for the CDR3 is TGCAGCGTTGAAGACCTTCTAGGGGGTGGCTACACCTTC.

This clone appeared a few times. The chain links TRBV6-6 to TRBJ1-1; TRBD1 aligns across 10 bases. Germline CDR1 reads MNHNY; CDR2 reads SVGAGI (reference sequence). The CDR3 extends over 16 amino acids. The V segment lost 5 bases and the J segment 1 base; nucleotides outside the gene matches: 7. The CDR3 is CASSQFRQGANTEAFF. Here the CDR3 DNA reads TGTGCCAGCAGTCAGTTCCGACAGGGGGCGAACACTGAAGCTTTCTTT.

The chain has TRBV7-6 and TRBJ2-1; 13 bases agree with TRBD2. V was clipped by 5 bases and J by 1 base; unmatched bases: 8. The germline gives CDR1 SGHVS, CDR2 FNYEAQ. The CDR3 length is 18 residues. The CDR3 sequence: CASSDRRLAGGSYNEQFF. CDR3 in DNA: TGTGCCAGCAGCGATAGGAGACTAGCGGGGGGTTCCTACAATGAGCAGTTCTTC.

This clone appeared a few times. The V and J genes are TRBV7-6 and TRBJ2-5; D is possibly TRBD1 (6 bases). The CDR3 is 14 residues long. CDR1 SGHVS and CDR2 FNYEAQ come from the germline V gene. V lost 2 bases and J lost 2, with 9 bases in between. CDR3 in amino acids: CASSLWQGQETQYF. The DNA of the CDR3 is TGTGCCAGCAGCTTATGGCAGGGGCAAGAGACCCAGTACTTC.

This sequence joins TRBV6-1 and TRBJ1-3, with a weak D call TRBD1 (5 bases). Germline-derived CDR1 and CDR2 are MNHNS and SASEGT. V lost 2 bases, J lost 4 bases, and 12 bases lay in between. The CDR3 length is 15 residues. CDR3 loop: CASSEYWGAGNTIYF. Written as DNA, the CDR3 is TGTGCCAGCAGTGAATATTGGGGCGCGGGAAACACCATATATTTT.

In its sample, this clone was seen a few times. The genes are TRBV6-4 and TRBJ2-7, with TRBD1 as a possible D gene (6 bases). CDR3 size: 17 residues. The germline V and J ends were trimmed by 3 bases and 3 bases, with 21 bases remaining between them. Germline V CDR1 and CDR2: MRHNA, SNTAGT. The DNA of the CDR3 is TGTGCCAGCAGTGAGTATGTACCGGGACAAAAGCTCTACGAGCAGTACTTC. It yields the protein CASSEYVPGQKLYEQYF.

The V call is TRBV7-7, the J call TRBJ2-5; 12 bases line up with TRBD2. Germline trimming cut 5 bases from V and 2 bases from J; bases unmatched to any gene: 3. The CDR3 has 15 residues. Germline V gene data show CDR1 as SSHAT and CDR2 as FNYEAQ (reference sequence). The CDR3 here is CASSKTSGGQETQYF. The CDR3 coding sequence is TGTGCCAGCAGCAAGACTAGCGGGGGACAAGAGACCCAGTACTTC.

This chain joins TRBV7-9 and TRBJ1-5, with a weak D call TRBD1 (5 bases). Germline CDR1 is SEHNR and CDR2 is FQNEAQ (reference sequence). The CDR3 is made up of 12 amino acids. V lost 1 base to trimming and J lost 9 bases, with 7 bases between them. This CDR3 reads CASSLVGGPQHF. The CDR3, as DNA: TGTGCCAGCAGCTTAGTCGGGGGGCCCCAGCATTTT.

The chain uses TRBV28 and TRBJ1-2; D is perhaps TRBD1 (5 bases). This CDR3 has 12 amino acids. Trimming cost V 11 bases and J 4 bases, with 14 bases left between them. In germline, CDR1 is MDHEN, CDR2 SYDVKM. The CDR3 reads CAAAGVPYGYTF. The DNA of the CDR3 is TGTGCCGCCGCGGGGGTCCCCTATGGCTACACCTTC.

As DNA, the CDR3 is TGTGCCAGCAGCTTGGTGGGGGGGACCCACAATGAGCAGTTCTTC. Residues: CASSLVGGTHNEQFF. This rearrangement joins TRBV5-4 to TRBJ2-1, with 7 bases aligning to TRBD2. This CDR3 region has 15 residues. The ends lost 0 bases at V and 5 bases at J; junction bases unmatched: 5. The germline CDR1 and CDR2 sequences are SGHNT and YYREEE (reference sequence). Full variable domain (remainder filled in from reference TRBV5-4 and TRBJ2-1): ETGVTQSPTHLIKTRGQQVTLRCSSQSGHNTVSWYQQALGQGPQFIFQYYREEENGRGNFPPRFSGLQFPNYSSELNVNALELDDSALYLCASSLVGGTHNEQFFGPGTRLTVL.

This clone has only one observation. The chain is built from TRBV10-2 and TRBJ2-7, with D maybe TRBD1 (5 bases). Looked up from germline, CDR1 is WSHSY and CDR2 is SAAADI. The germline V and J ends were trimmed by 7 bases and 3 bases, with 13 bases remaining between them. The CDR3 loop spans 13 amino acids. The CDR3 DNA reads as TGCGCCAGCAAGAAAGGTCAGGGCTACGAGCAGTACTTC. It is translated as CASKKGQGYEQYF.

The chain links TRBV7-3 to TRBJ2-7, with TRBD1 matching over 11 bases. CDR1 and CDR2 (germline): SGHTA, FQGTGA. The length of the CDR3 is 14 residues. V dropped 5 bases and J dropped 6; count of bases not matched to a gene: 6. The CDR3 nucleotides are TGTGCCAGCAGCACTGCCGGGACAGGGGGCGAGCAGTACTTC. Protein: CASSTAGTGGEQYF.

This sequence joins TRBV10-3 and TRBJ1-5; perhaps TRBD1 as D (5 bases). The CDR3 is made up of 14 amino acids. CDR1 is ENHRY, CDR2 SYGVKD, per germline. Trimming left V 0 bases short and J 7 bases short, with 10 bases between. As DNA, the CDR3 is TGTGCCATCAGTGAGTCAACAGGCAGACAGCCCCAGCATTTT. It codes for CAISESTGRQPQHF.

The V and J genes are TRBV6-1 and TRBJ2-2; the match to TRBD2 covers 9 bases. Unmatched junction bases numbered 13, after V lost 2 bases and J lost 9 bases. The CDR3 runs 17 residues. CDR1 is MNHNS, CDR2 SASEGT, per germline. This CDR3 reads CASSEIGGGAVNRELFF. CDR3 DNA: TGTGCCAGCAGTGAAATCGGCGGGGGGGCCGTCAACCGGGAGCTGTTTTTT.

The chain links TRBV7-3 to TRBJ2-1, with 7 bases fitting TRBD2. The CDR3 sequence is 16 residues long. Trimming at V came to 1 base and at J to 2 bases, leaving 5 bases not matched to a gene. Germline CDR1 reads SGHTA; CDR2 reads FQGTGA. CDR3 sequence: CASSLSGGGTYNEQFF. The CDR3 nucleotides read TGTGCCAGCAGCTTAAGTGGGGGAGGGACCTACAATGAGCAGTTCTTC.

The V and J genes are TRBV5-4 and TRBJ1-2; TRBD1 matches 8 bases. The ends lost 4 bases at V and 4 bases at J; junction bases unmatched: 12. CDR3 length: 16 residues. The germline V gene has CDR1 SGHNT and CDR2 YYREEE (reference sequence). CDR3 protein: CASSPEVAGGSYGYTF. The CDR3 region has the DNA TGTGCCAGCAGCCCCGAGGTGGCAGGGGGCTCCTATGGCTACACCTTC.

The chain links TRBV28 to TRBJ1-1; TRBD1 matches 7 bases. J lost 1 base, V lost 5 bases, and 7 bases had no gene match. The length of the CDR3 is 15 residues. Per the germline V gene, CDR1 is MDHEN and CDR2 is SYDVKM. CDR3 loop: CASSEGTASNTEAFF. CDR3 coding DNA: TGTGCCAGCAGTGAGGGGACAGCTTCGAACACTGAAGCTTTCTTT.

Here the CDR3 reads CASSQAGVSNQPQHF. CDR3 bases: TGTGCCAGCAGCCAGGCAGGGGTTAGCAATCAGCCCCAGCATTTT. This chain uses TRBV7-2 with TRBJ1-5; possibly TRBD1 for D (6 bases). The germline gives CDR1 SGHTA, CDR2 FQGNSA. The CDR3 has 15 residues. V was shortened by 5 bases and J by 0 bases, with 11 bases between the two germline ends.